The entry below gives a single T cell receptor (beta chain) sequence along with its context. Trimming removed 5 bases from V and 4 bases from J; junction bases left unmatched: 7. Germline V gene data show CDR1 as SGHRS and CDR2 as YFSETQ. The CDR3 length is 15 residues. This entry is derived from a study of shared clonotypes between healthy human individuals. Deep-level assay runs were performed. Clones were sequenced by immunoSEQ multiplex PCR, and TCRdb holds only the in-frame ones, with some missing. Of some 490,000 clones listed, 78% were seen once; the top ten hold about 12%. The rearrangement joins TRBV5-1 to TRBJ2-2, with TRBD2 matching over 8 bases. Sequenced sample: PBMCs. The TCR originated in a woman between 40 and 55 years old in good health. Some clones in this sample may be carry-over from other donors' samples. CDR3 in DNA: TGCGCCAGCAGAGGCGGGAGGCCTCCCACCGGGGAGCTGTTTTTT. Amino acids: CASRGGRPPTGELFF.